The 15 T cell receptor beta chains below were found in one sample sequenced in a study of blood T cell repertoires in COVID-19. Generated by immunoSEQ multiplex PCR, the TCRdb table keeps only in-frame clones and is missing some. The repertoire holds nearly 80,000 clones, with approximately 78% as singletons. Sequences were obtained from peripheral blood. Source of these receptors: a woman in her sixties or seventies with acute or convalescent COVID-19.

The rearrangement uses TRBV9 and TRBJ1-3, with D possibly being TRBD1 (5 bases). The CDR3 sequence is 13 residues long. Germline values: CDR1 SGDLS, CDR2 YYNGEE. Deletions cut 0 bases from V and 4 bases from J, with 5 bases between. DNA of the CDR3: TGTGCCAGCAGCGTAGACAGGGGAAACACCATATATTTT. This sequence encodes CASSVDRGNTIYF.

The chain recombines TRBV19 with TRBJ1-2, with D maybe TRBD1 (5 bases). Germline V gene sequence: CDR1 LNHDA, CDR2 SQIVND (reference sequence). Trimming removed 5 bases from V and 7 bases from J, with 17 bases in between. The length of the CDR3 is 14 residues. The CDR3 reads CASSPESGRGGYTF. CDR3 coding DNA: TGTGCCAGTAGTCCGGAATCAGGGCGCGGTGGCTACACCTTC.

This chain connects TRBV4-1 to TRBJ2-4, with a possible D match to TRBD1 (5 bases). CDR1 and CDR2 from the germline V gene are MGHRA and YSYEKL. The CDR3 runs to 15 residues. Trimming shortened V by 4 bases and J by 1 base, and 11 bases separated the two germline ends. In DNA, the CDR3 is TGCGCCAGCAGCCCCAGGGCCTTTGCCAAAAACATTCAGTACTTC. It encodes CASSPRAFAKNIQYF.

The chain joins TRBV29-1 to TRBJ2-1; a weak D match, TRBD2 (5 bases). Germline V gives CDR1 SQVTM, CDR2 ANQGSEA. V was trimmed by 5 bases and J by 7 bases, leaving 21 bases between them. The CDR3 spans 15 residues. This CDR3 is CSVSGGPPSRNEQFF. CDR3 in DNA: TGCAGCGTTAGCGGCGGGCCCCCCTCGAGGAATGAGCAGTTCTTC.

This chain joins TRBV5-6 and TRBJ2-2; 8 nucleotides match TRBD1. The CDR3 totals 17 residues. CDR1 is SGHDT and CDR2 is YYEEEE in the germline V gene. J was trimmed by 6 bases and V by 5 bases; bases with no gene match: 15. The DNA for the CDR3 is TGTGCCAGCAGAGTCTTCCAGGGGGCGAAAATTCCCGGGGAGCTGTTTTTT. Its protein is CASRVFQGAKIPGELFF. Drawing the rest from reference TRBV5-6 and TRBJ2-2, the complete variable domain is DAGVTQSPTHLIKTRGQQVTLRCSPKSGHDTVSWYQQALGQGPQFIFQYYEEEERQRGNFPDRFSGHQFPNYSSELNVNALLLGDSALYLCASRVFQGAKIPGELFFGEGSRLTVL.

The V gene is TRBV30, the J gene TRBJ1-2, with 8 bases that match TRBD1. This CDR3 region has 20 residues. Germline V gives CDR1 GTSNPN, CDR2 SVGIG (reference sequence). J lost 2 bases, V lost 0 bases, and 20 bases had no gene match. CDR3 loop: CAWSVKGRGGTGSRNYGYTF. CDR3 coding DNA: TGTGCCTGGAGTGTAAAGGGGAGGGGAGGGACAGGCAGTAGAAACTATGGCTACACCTTC.

The rearrangement uses TRBV2 and TRBJ2-5, with a possible D match to TRBD1 (5 bases). Germline V CDR1 and CDR2: SNHLY, FYNNEI. The V end was cut by 6 bases, the J end by 2 bases, with 13 bases between. The CDR3 loop spans 14 amino acids. The CDR3 region has the DNA TGTGCCAGCAGGTTTTTCAGGGATCAAGAGACCCAGTACTTC. The encoded protein is CASRFFRDQETQYF.

This clone appeared once. V and J are TRBV5-6 and TRBJ1-4; 7 bases agree with TRBD1. This CDR3 has 16 amino acids. CDR1 is SGHDT, CDR2 YYEEEE, per germline. The V gene end was trimmed by 3 bases and the J gene end by 2 bases; junction bases not matched to a gene: 7. CDR3 nucleotides: TGTGCCAGCAGCTCAACAGGGGTCTTCACTAATGAAAAACTGTTTTTT. Residues: CASSSTGVFTNEKLFF.

The chain couples TRBV4-2 to TRBJ2-3; TRBD2 agrees at 8 bases. Germline values: CDR1 LGHNA, CDR2 YNFKEQ. V shed 1 base, J shed 2 bases, and the junction held 11 bases outside the gene matches. The CDR3 is made up of 18 amino acids. The CDR3 spells CASSQAALAGPDTDTQYF. The CDR3 DNA follows: TGTGCCAGCAGCCAAGCTGCCCTAGCGGGCCCCGACACAGATACGCAGTATTTT.

The CDR3 is CAGSSGGRLGYTF. The CDR3 DNA sequence: TGTGCCGGATCATCAGGGGGCCGGCTCGGCTACACCTTC. The rearrangement links TRBV30 to TRBJ1-2, with 8 bases fitting TRBD1. CDR3 length: 13 amino acids. Germline V gives CDR1 GTSNPN, CDR2 SVGIG (reference sequence). V lost 8 bases, J lost 8 bases, and 13 bases stayed unmatched.

This chain joins TRBV9 and TRBJ2-7; possibly TRBD2 for D (5 bases). The CDR3 is 15 residues long. V was pared by 4 bases and J by 0 bases, with 14 bases between. CDR1 and CDR2 (germline): SGDLS, YYNGEE. The CDR3 loop is CASSPRPSGSYEQYF. The CDR3 DNA reads TGTGCCAGCAGCCCCCGGCCCAGCGGCTCCTACGAGCAGTACTTC.

The chain carries TRBV5-4 and TRBJ1-3, with D tentatively TRBD1 (5 bases). The germline CDR1 and CDR2 sequences are SGHNT and YYREEE (reference sequence). Deletions cut 1 base from V and 0 bases from J, with 8 bases between. This CDR3 is 15 amino acids long. CDR3 region: CASSLQQGSGNTIYF. The CDR3 nucleotides read TGTGCCAGCAGCTTGCAGCAGGGCTCTGGAAACACCATATATTTT.

This clone was seen more than once but under ten times. This sequence joins TRBV27 and TRBJ1-4, with 8 nucleotides matching TRBD1. Germline loops: CDR1 MNHEY, CDR2 SMNVEV (reference sequence). This CDR3 is built from 15 residues. J gave up 8 bases and V 5 bases, and 10 bases lay outside the gene matches. As DNA, the CDR3 is TGTGCCAGCAGTGACGGGGGACAGGTGTGGGAAAAACTGTTTTTT. Protein: CASSDGGQVWEKLFF. The variable domain in full, completed from reference TRBV27 and TRBJ1-4, reads EAQVTQNPRYLITVTGKKLTVTCSQNMNHEYMSWYRQDPGLGLRQIYYSMNVEVTDKGDVPEGYKVSRKEKRNFPLILESPSPNQTSLYFCASSDGGQVWEKLFFGSGTQLSVL.

Only a few counts were recorded for this clone. The chain employs TRBV27 and TRBJ2-5; 9 positions match TRBD1. The CDR3 spans 13 residues. Germline CDR1 reads MNHEY; CDR2 reads SMNVEV (reference sequence). The J segment lost 5 bases and the V segment lost 11 bases, leaving 9 bases of the junction unmatched. As DNA, the CDR3 is TGTGCCCCCAGCAGGGACAGGGAGGAGACCCAGTACTTC. This translates into CAPSRDREETQYF.

This chain links TRBV24-1 with TRBJ2-5; D possibly corresponds to TRBD2 (5 bases). This CDR3 has 13 amino acids. V gave up 3 bases and J gave up 5 bases, with 9 bases separating them. Germline CDR1 and CDR2: KGHDR and SFDVKD. CDR3 bases: TGTGCCACCAGTGATGGAACTAGGGAGACCCAGTACTTC. It is translated as CATSDGTRETQYF.